What follows describes a single T cell receptor (beta chain). Antigen: not known. Germline-derived CDR1 and CDR2 are SGHDT and YYEEEE. The CDR3 consists of 13 residues. V lost 4 bases to trimming and J lost 5 bases, with 12 bases between them. Following autologous stem cell transplantation, relapse occurred in every patient, and exposure to brentuximab vedotin varied. Produced via immunoSEQ multiplex PCR; TCRdb's table is partial and in-frame only. The repertoire has fewer than 70,000 clones, around 89% of them found once; the top ten carry under 7%. The sample comes from a study of PD-1 blockade in classical Hodgkin lymphoma. Study-wide results and limits: Newly diagnosed patients and complete responders had comparable diversity at baseline.

This sequence was found in a human donor with classical Hodgkin lymphoma. The sample was peripheral blood mononuclear cells (PBMCs), taken before the second cycle of nivolumab. This chain links TRBV5-6 with TRBJ1-1; D remains ambiguous. The CDR3 loop reads CASSPTQVTEAFF. The CDR3 DNA reads as TGTGCCAGCAGCCCCACCCAGGTTACTGAAGCTTTCTTT. The whole variable domain, remainder taken from reference TRBV5-6 and TRBJ1-1, is DAGVTQSPTHLIKTRGQQVTLRCSPKSGHDTVSWYQQALGQGPQFIFQYYEEEERQRGNFPDRFSGHQFPNYSSELNVNALLLGDSALYLCASSPTQVTEAFFGQGTRLTVV.